The 2 T cell receptor beta chains listed next were all sequenced from one sample in a study of human T cells and chemical hapten exposure. Time point of the sample: pre-sensitization, week 0. Specified treatment: therapeutic diphenylcyclopropenone sensitization with weekly scalp DPC. One entry per CDR3 protein, called by TCRdb with MiXCR from the RACE reads. The sample records about 120,000 distinct CDR3 sequences, approximately 12% being singletons. The input for sequencing was whole blood, taken in connection with sensitization to the hapten diphenylcyclopropenone (DPC). These receptors were taken from a woman aged 18-35 years with alopecia areata. Some clones in this sample may be carry-over from other donors' samples.

The chain joins TRBV15 to TRBJ2-3, with TRBD1 matching over 8 bases. Germline values: CDR1 LNHNV, CDR2 YYDKDF (reference sequence). After removal of 3 bases from V and 4 bases from J, the junction contained 3 bases not matched to a gene. This CDR3 comprises 14 residues. This CDR3 is CATSRTGAADTQYF. The DNA for the CDR3 is TGTGCCACCAGCAGGACAGGGGCCGCAGATACGCAGTATTTT.

This clonotype was found many times. The chain has TRBV20-1 and TRBJ1-5; 7 positions agree with TRBD1. Per germline, CDR1 DFQATT and CDR2 SNEGSKA (reference sequence). The V segment lost 6 bases and the J segment 1 base; nucleotides outside the gene matches: 12. The CDR3 consists of 16 residues. CDR3 in DNA: TGCAGTGCCAGAAAGGGTACGACAGGGAGCAATCAGCCCCAGCATTTT. This codes for CSARKGTTGSNQPQHF.